The rows below give T cell receptor beta chains drawn from one sample of a study of blood T cell repertoires in COVID-19. Assay: immunoSEQ multiplex PCR; the TCRdb copy retains only in-frame clones and omits some. The repertoire holds hundreds of thousands of clones, with around 87% as singletons. The sample was PBMCs or T cells enriched from blood (not recorded which). The source is a woman aged 45-65 years who had recovered from COVID-19. Both conserved end residues are part of each CDR3. A D gene is named only where the DNA matches it firmly. Size values are once, few and many counts, or a class for expanded clones, and some rows have none.

J gene | clone size | D gene | V gene | CDR3 protein | CDR3 DNA
TRBJ1-1 | NA | TRBD1 | TRBV6-5 | CASGNRDRVTEAFF | TGTGCCAGCGGGAACCGGGACAGGGTGACTGAAGCTTTCTTT
TRBJ1-5 | NA | NA | TRBV4-2 | CASSQDPSQGWVQPQHF | TGTGCCAGCAGCCAAGATCCCTCACAGGGTTGGGTTCAGCCCCAGCATTTT
TRBJ2-3 | NA | NA | TRBV5-5 | CASSLELRDTQYF | TGTGCCAGCAGCTTGGAACTTAGAGATACGCAGTATTTT
TRBJ1-1 | NA | TRBD1 | TRBV7-9 | CASSIQGRDTEAFF | TGTGCCAGCAGCATACAGGGGCGGGACACTGAAGCTTTCTTT
TRBJ2-7 | NA | NA | TRBV7-9 | CASSWGRGSSYEQYF | TGTGCCAGCAGCTGGGGCAGGGGATCATCCTACGAGCAGTACTTC
TRBJ2-7 | once | NA | TRBV5-1 | CASSLAGSYGEQYF | TGCGCCAGCAGCTTGGCCGGGAGTTACGGCGAGCAGTACTTC
TRBJ1-5 | NA | NA | TRBV29-1 | CSVRTANGQPQHF | TGCAGCGTTCGGACAGCGAATGGTCAGCCCCAGCATTTT
TRBJ2-7 | NA | TRBD1 | TRBV29-1 | CSVEGTGGDEQYF | TGCAGCGTTGAGGGGACAGGGGGCGACGAGCAGTACTTC
TRBJ2-3 | NA | NA | TRBV10-3 | CAISTSHDTDTQYF | TGTGCCATCAGCACTAGCCACGACACAGATACGCAGTATTTT
TRBJ1-3 | NA | TRBD1 | TRBV28 | CASTRQGARNTIYF | TGTGCCAGCACCCGACAGGGGGCACGAAACACCATATATTTT
TRBJ2-1 | NA | TRBD2 | TRBV19 | CASTPSGSSYNEQFF | TGTGCCAGTACTCCGAGCGGGAGCTCCTACAATGAGCAGTTCTTC
TRBJ1-2 | NA | NA | TRBV25-1 | CASSGQGIDGYTF | TGTGCCAGCAGTGGTCAGGGTATCGATGGCTACACCTTC
TRBJ1-1 | few | TRBD1 | TRBV28 | CASSDTGQGMANTEAFF | TGTGCCAGCAGTGACACGGGACAGGGGATGGCGAACACTGAAGCTTTCTTT
TRBJ2-6 | NA | TRBD1 | TRBV5-4 | CASSWDRGPGSGANVLTF | TGTGCCAGCAGCTGGGACAGGGGGCCTGGCTCTGGGGCCAACGTCCTGACTTTC
TRBJ1-5 | once | NA | TRBV2 | CASTLDSYQPQHF | TGTGCCAGCACCCTGGACTCTTACCAGCCCCAGCATTTT
TRBJ2-7 | NA | TRBD1 | TRBV29-1 | CSVARTGYDEQYF | TGCAGCGTAGCCCGGACAGGGTACGACGAGCAGTACTTC
TRBJ1-4 | NA | NA | TRBV2 | CASLLGGGEQTNEKLFF | TGTGCCAGCCTCTTGGGGGGGGGCGAGCAAACTAATGAAAAACTGTTTTTT
TRBJ2-3 | NA | NA | TRBV7-3 | CASSELGGTDTQYF | TGTGCCAGCAGCGAACTCGGAGGGACAGATACGCAGTATTTT
TRBJ2-2 | NA | TRBD2 | TRBV5-1 | CASSRLAGGSDGELFF | TGCGCCAGCAGTCGACTAGCGGGAGGGTCTGACGGGGAGCTGTTTTTT
TRBJ1-2 | NA | NA | TRBV27 | CASSLGTHGEGYTF | TGTGCCAGCAGTCTCGGGACTCATGGAGAGGGCTACACCTTC
TRBJ1-2 | NA | TRBD1 | TRBV2 | CASSEGTGWLNYGYTF | TGTGCCAGCAGTGAGGGGACAGGATGGCTGAACTATGGCTACACCTTC
TRBJ2-7 | NA | TRBD2 | TRBV5-1 | CASSVLAASYEQYF | TGCGCCAGCAGCGTCCTAGCGGCTTCCTACGAGCAGTACTTC
TRBJ1-2 | NA | NA | TRBV19 | CASTPGHSNYGYTF | TGTGCCAGTACCCCGGGACACTCAAACTATGGCTACACCTTC
TRBJ2-1 | NA | TRBD2 | TRBV4-1 | CASSQDLRLAHTKYNEQFF | TGCGCCAGCAGCCAAGACTTAAGACTAGCGCATACGAAGTACAATGAGCAGTTCTTC
TRBJ1-5 | NA | NA | TRBV28 | CASSLEARNQPQHF | TGTGCCAGCAGCCTAGAGGCGCGCAATCAGCCCCAGCATTTT
TRBJ2-3 | NA | NA | TRBV10-3 | CAIRGGSTDTQYF | TGTGCCATCAGGGGCGGGAGCACAGATACGCAGTATTTT
TRBJ1-5 | NA | TRBD1 | TRBV2 | CASSRDRGDQPQHF | TGTGCCAGTAGCCGGGACAGGGGGGATCAGCCCCAGCATTTT
TRBJ2-3 | few | NA | TRBV29-1 | CSVGLGFATDTQYF | TGCAGCGTGGGGCTAGGTTTTGCCACAGATACGCAGTATTTT
TRBJ1-5 | NA | NA | TRBV2 | CASSGTFNQPQHF | TGTGCCAGCAGTGGTACATTCAATCAGCCCCAGCATTTT
TRBJ2-5 | NA | NA | TRBV5-1 | CASSSGETQYF | TGCGCCAGCAGCTCCGGGGAGACCCAGTACTTC
TRBJ2-1 | NA | NA | TRBV3-1/TRBV3-2 | CASSQGRSSLSSYNEQFF | TGTGCCAGCAGCCAAGGCCGGAGCAGCCTAAGCTCCTACAATGAGCAGTTCTTC
TRBJ2-7 | NA | NA | TRBV6-5 | CASSSGVPGEQYF | TGTGCCAGCAGTTCGGGGGTCCCAGGCGAGCAGTACTTC
TRBJ1-1 | NA | NA | TRBV4-1 | CASRAPTNTEAFF | TGCGCCAGCAGGGCCCCCACGAACACTGAAGCTTTCTTT
TRBJ1-1 | NA | TRBD1 | TRBV5-1 | CASSTGTGGVNTEAFF | TGCGCCAGCAGCACCGGGACAGGGGGCGTGAACACTGAAGCTTTCTTT
TRBJ2-1 | NA | TRBD2 | TRBV9 | CASSVATGGSIYNEQFF | TGTGCCAGCAGCGTAGCTACCGGCGGGAGTATCTACAATGAGCAGTTCTTC
TRBJ2-3 | NA | NA | TRBV5-1 | CASSLGIAASTDTQYF | TGCGCCAGCAGCTTGGGGATAGCGGCTAGCACAGATACGCAGTATTTT
TRBJ1-4 | once | NA | TRBV27 | CASSWGQNEKLFF | TGTGCCAGCAGTTGGGGGCAGAATGAAAAACTGTTTTTT